This TCR beta chain was recovered during a study of T cell responses to AZD1222 COVID-19 vaccine. Findings and caveats of the study: Donors skewed white British and female; clonal diversity was possibly underestimated. Only a handful of individuals given AZD1222 were seropositive at baseline. Dominant at 160-218 and 743-854, vaccine-associated CD4 TCRs also spanned spike.

Sequenced by immunoSEQ multiplex PCR; TCRdb stores in-frame clones only, minus some. The sample shows tens of thousands of clones, around four fifths of them seen only once. A note on this clone: Its specificity is unknown.

CDR1 is SQVTM, CDR2 ANQGSEA, per germline. The CDR3 runs 14 residues. The germline V and J ends were trimmed by 4 bases and 4 bases, with 17 bases remaining between them. The sequencing used peripheral blood, collected 28 days after the second AZD1222 dose. This clonotype was obtained from an adult who received the AZD1222 COVID-19 vaccine. This chain links TRBV29-1 with TRBJ2-7, with D perhaps assigned TRBD1 or TRBD2 (5 bases each). For the CDR3, the DNA is TGCAGCGTTGCCCCGGACACGGAGGCTTACGAGCAGTACTTC. Its protein product is CSVAPDTEAYEQYF.